A selection of T cell receptor beta chains follows, all from one sample in a study of naive and memory T cell subsets. MiXCR, run by TCRdb on the UMI-ligation and nested PCR reads, gives a single entry per CDR3 protein. The data show around 140,000 distinct CDR3 sequences, under 25% seen once. Sequenced material: naive CD4+ T cells from blood. These receptors came from a human donor in good health. Both conserved end residues are part of each CDR3. The D gene is left open where the match is weak. Clone size is not always given. Where it is, it says once, few, many or a class for expanded clones.

J | V | D | size | DNA | CDR3
TRBJ2-2 | TRBV5-6 | TRBD2 | few | TGTGCCTCCGGACTAGCGGGATTTGCCGGGGAGCTGTTTTTT | CASGLAGFAGELFF
TRBJ2-1 | TRBV7-6 | TRBD2 | - | TGTGCCAGCAGCCCTAGGGGACTAGCTAAATTCTTC | CASSPRGLAKFF
TRBJ2-7 | TRBV11-2 | - | few | TGTGCCAGCAGGGGTCGGGGCGGAGCCTACGAGCAGTACTTC | CASRGRGGAYEQYF
TRBJ2-5 | TRBV28 | TRBD2 | - | TGTGCCATCACCGCACTAGCGGTGTACCAAGAGACCCAGTACTTC | CAITALAVYQETQYF
TRBJ2-7 | TRBV29-1 | TRBD1 | - | TGCAGCGTGAGACAGGGGACTCGCTCCCCCGAGCAGTACTTC | CSVRQGTRSPEQYF
TRBJ2-7 | TRBV2 | - | - | TGTGCCAGCAGGCGCGGGACGGGAAGCTCCTACGAGCAGTACTTC | CASRRGTGSSYEQYF
TRBJ2-3 | TRBV20-1 | TRBD2 | - | TGCAGTGCTAGTCTAGCGGGAGATACGCAGTATTTT | CSASLAGDTQYF
TRBJ2-5 | TRBV18 | - | - | TGTGCCAGCTCACCGAGTCGAACTAGGAGCCAAGAGACCCAGTACTTC | CASSPSRTRSQETQYF
TRBJ1-6 | TRBV27 | TRBD1 | few | TGTGCCAGCAGGACCCAGACAGGGAGTTTTTCACCCCTCCACTTT | CASRTQTGSFSPLHF
TRBJ1-1 | TRBV29-1 | - | few | TGCAGCGTGGGGCAGCTCATGAACACTGAAGCTTTCTTT | CSVGQLMNTEAFF
TRBJ1-4 | TRBV4-3 | - | - | TGCGCCAGCAGCCCGGACAGTCATAATGAAAAACTGTTTTTT | CASSPDSHNEKLFF
TRBJ2-4 | TRBV5-1 | TRBD1 | - | TGCGCCAGCAGCCAGATACTCGGGACAGGGATAAACATTCAGTACTTC | CASSQILGTGINIQYF
TRBJ1-4 | TRBV24-1 | - | - | TGTGCCACCAGTGAAGGGACTGCAACTAATGAAAAACTGTTTTTT | CATSEGTATNEKLFF
TRBJ2-7 | TRBV7-8 | - | - | TGTGCCAGCAGCCCCTTAGAGGGGGGGACAGGCGAGCAGTACTTC | CASSPLEGGTGEQYF
TRBJ2-7 | TRBV12-3/TRBV12-4 | - | - | TGTGCCAGCAGTCTCCGGGACACTAGATACGAGCAGTACTTC | CASSLRDTRYEQYF
TRBJ1-5 | TRBV12-3/TRBV12-4 | TRBD1 | many | TGTGCCAGCAGGACGGGGACAGGGAATCAGCCCCAGCATTTT | CASRTGTGNQPQHF
TRBJ1-5 | TRBV27 | - | few | TGTGCCAGCAGTCCCCGGGGAAATCAGCCCCAGCATTTT | CASSPRGNQPQHF
TRBJ1-1 | TRBV12-3/TRBV12-4 | - | many | TGTGCCAGCAGTTTTGGGAGAAGGAGCACTGAAGCTTTCTTT | CASSFGRRSTEAFF
TRBJ2-1 | TRBV7-9 | TRBD2 | - | TGTGCCAGCAGCTCTGAAAGTAGCGGGAGAAAAGTTGAGCAGTTCTTC | CASSSESSGRKVEQFF
TRBJ1-5 | TRBV7-9 | TRBD1 | - | TGTGCCAGCAGCAACAGGGGTCAGCCCCAGCATTTT | CASSNRGQPQHF
TRBJ1-6 | TRBV27 | TRBD1 | - | TGTGCCAGCAGTTTTTTTCAGGGACAGAGCTCCTATAATTCACCCCTCCACTTT | CASSFFQGQSSYNSPLHF
TRBJ2-3 | TRBV20-1 | - | few | TGCAGTGTAAGGTTACCAGATACGCAGTATTTT | CSVRLPDTQYF
TRBJ2-1 | TRBV7-2 | - | - | TGTGCCAGCAGCTTTGACTTTTTATACAATGAGCAGTTCTTC | CASSFDFLYNEQFF
TRBJ2-5 | TRBV9 | TRBD2 | - | TGTGCCAGCAGCGTAGAGCCGGGAGGGTATGAGACCCAGTACTTC | CASSVEPGGYETQYF
TRBJ1-3 | TRBV11-2 | TRBD1 | - | TGTGCCAGCAGCTTAGTGACAGGGCTTGGAAACACCATATATTTT | CASSLVTGLGNTIYF
TRBJ2-1 | TRBV18 | - | many | TGTGCCAGCTCACCTGGGACACCGAGGGGCAATGAGCAGTTCTTC | CASSPGTPRGNEQFF
TRBJ2-1 | TRBV20-1 | TRBD2 | - | TGCAGTGCTAGAGATCCGTCGACTAGCGGGTACAATGAGCAGTTCTTC | CSARDPSTSGYNEQFF
TRBJ1-2 | TRBV7-8 | - | - | TGTGCCAGCAGCTTCGACACAAACTATGGCTACACCTTC | CASSFDTNYGYTF
TRBJ2-6 | TRBV21-1 | - | few | TGTGCCAGCAGCAAAGGGCGGGGTCTGGGGGCCAACGTCCTGACTTTC | CASSKGRGLGANVLTF
TRBJ2-1 | TRBV7-3 | TRBD2 | - | TGTGCCAGCAGCCGGGGGACTAGCGGGAGCAATGAGCAGTTCTTC | CASSRGTSGSNEQFF
TRBJ2-2 | TRBV28 | - | few | TGTGCCAGCAGTGGAGGAGACCGGGTGGGCGGGGAGCTGTTTTTT | CASSGGDRVGGELFF
TRBJ1-1 | TRBV18 | - | - | TGTGCCAGCTCACCGGTCAGCGGGGGCGTCTCTGAAGCTTTCTTT | CASSPVSGGVSEAFF
TRBJ1-5 | TRBV25-1 | - | once | TGTGCCAGCAGTCCCCGGGGGGGCGGAAGCAACCAGCCCCAGCATTTT | CASSPRGGGSNQPQHF
TRBJ2-1 | TRBV28 | - | - | TGTGCCAGCACCCTCAGGGGCGGGAGTAGATACAATGAGCAGTTCTTC | CASTLRGGSRYNEQFF
TRBJ2-3 | TRBV5-1 | - | few | TGCGCCAGCAGTGGGTCCTTGGATACGCAGTATTTT | CASSGSLDTQYF